This T cell receptor (beta chain) derives from a study of regulatory T cells in long-lasting Graves disease (dated by TCRdb to the early 2020s). Regarding the study in general: Newly diagnosed Graves' disease patients had taken antithyroid drugs for less than 3 months. Patients with persistent Graves' disease were compared with patients with newly diagnosed Graves' disease using TCR sequencing and RNA sequencing of peripheral blood. The study took place in China and was registered as a clinical trial. TCR sequencing covered around 13 persistent and some 20 newly diagnosed Graves' disease patients, about 35 samples in total. Overall results and qualifications from the work: Patients with persistent disease shared more public clonotypes (fewer than 3,000) than newly diagnosed patients did (around 1,000). Only peripheral blood was studied, because thyroid tissue, the primary lesion, was inaccessible. Preferential use of TRBV28, TRBJ1-2 and TRBJ2-5 was observed in persistent disease, whereas TRBV20-1 and TRBJ2-1 were favored in newly diagnosed disease. Sequencing and analysis were limited to the TCR beta chain. Compared with newly diagnosed patients, patients with persistent Graves' disease had lower TCR Shannon entropy and fewer highly expanded clones, which suggests clonal expansion. The authors noted that the small sample size was a limitation that may lower accuracy.

This clonotype was counted ten times or more. The target of this receptor is not known. No base qualities exist here, and no much larger clone lies one base off it. Library generation was performed with multiplex PCR. For sequencing, an Illumina HiSeq 4000 was employed. CDR3 regions were amplified by Arm-PCR with iRepertoire HTBI primers to construct TCR beta libraries. Before sequencing, the PCR products went through gel purification. The study's own analysis went as follows. Gene usage analysis of CDR3 amino acid clonotypes used the 62 TRBV and fewer than 15 TRBJ segments found across samples. COPE and FqMerger were used to merge filtered high-quality paired reads into contigs. Contigs were aligned with BLAST to IMGT TRBV, TRBD and TRBJ reference genes, and CDR3 was defined per IMGT. Highly expanded clones were defined as clonotypes with a frequency above 0.1%. Shannon entropy served as the measure of repertoire diversity, while the Gini coefficient captured V-J evenness. A clonotype was considered public if more than one individual shared it. TCRdb applied fastp at Q25 and MiXCR to the public reads, then kept only in-frame beta chains. Entries that share a CDR3 protein sequence are merged under the most common genes and DNA. The authors' filters were not applied to this entry. A total of 400,000 to 500,000 distinct CDR3 sequences appear in this sample, roughly 15% of them only once. The ten top clones hold about 25% of the sample.

The sample's time point label, decoded: newly diagnosed GD, antithyroid drugs for less than 3 months. For both TCR sequencing and RNA sequencing, RNA was extracted from PBMCs using TRIzol. Graves' disease was diagnosed according to American Thyroid Association guidelines. The patients came from an endocrinology department in Xi'an, China. Each patient gave approximately 10 milliliters of peripheral blood, collected in an EDTA anticoagulant tube. PBMCs were isolated by Ficoll Paque Plus density gradient separation without further T cell sorting. An Agilent 2100 Bioanalyzer and agarose gel were used to check RNA quality, and a NanoDrop 2000 was used to measure RNA concentration. The germline V gene yields SNHLY for CDR1 and FYNNEI for CDR2. The CDR3 holds 13 amino acids from the cysteine to the phenylalanine. The DNA shown is the 39-base CDR3, in frame from base 1. The V and J ends are trimmed by 5 bases and 2 bases, leaving 10 bases between them.

A further study also used this sample, focusing on T cells in Graves' hyperthyroidism and ophthalmopathy. As described in the second report: Graves' hyperthyroidism was defined as stable when no progression to ophthalmopathy occurred over 18 months of follow-up. Hyperthyroidism patients were aged 18 to 65 years and newly diagnosed, with disease duration of less than 2 months. Patients with uncontrolled infections, other autoimmune diseases, pregnancy or lactation were excluded. Clinical symptoms, serum thyroxine and TRAb, thyroid ultrasound, and orbital computed tomography formed the basis for the diagnoses. The first round of RT-PCR for the TCR CDR3 was performed with the HTBI primer set and the Qiagen OneStep RT-PCR kit. Blood samples also contained most of the expanded thyroid clonotypes (frequency above 0.001), which suggests that blood repertoires may reflect thyroid immune responses. A 13 V-J signature model separated ophthalmopathy from stable hyperthyroidism, with 87.88% sensitivity and approximately 81% specificity in cross-validation and 80%/75% in testing. In validation, the model predicted progression to ophthalmopathy a median of roughly six months before onset, with roughly 71% sensitivity and about 72% specificity. A discovery cohort of about a hundred patients, approximately 45 with Graves' ophthalmopathy and roughly 59 with stable Graves' hyperthyroidism, was used to find distinguishing TCR V-J signatures. An independent validation cohort of 18 to 20 hyperthyroidism patients and 15 or so patients who later progressed to ophthalmopathy tested prospective prediction of ophthalmopathy. The approximately 97 discovery patients were randomly divided into training and test sets at a 7:3 ratio. In addition, the study compared T-cell repertoires in thyroid tissue and in blood from five to seven Graves' hyperthyroidism patients. Once sampling was done, hyperthyroidism patients were given methimazole at a starting dose of 30 mg daily, whereas ophthalmopathy patients were given high-dose intravenous methylprednisolone. Libraries were constructed in a second round of multiplex PCR, after which size selection and purification were carried out. The libraries were sequenced on an Illumina HiSeq2000 using paired-end 100 bp reads. SOAPnuke was used to process the raw data, removing reads that contained adapters or uncalled bases, had a mean Phred below 15, or lacked an exact match to the constant primer or identifier. High-quality paired reads were merged with COPE v1.2.5, and unique nucleotide sequences were defined as clonotypes. MiTCR v1.1 was used to align clonotypes to the IMGT TRBV, TRBD and TRBJ reference segments. Analysis was restricted to V-J combinations with a frequency above 0.0001, which covered roughly 99% of repertoires. The TCS score was defined as the ratio of F50 (clonal expansion) to E x V (chaos), calculated using BLOSUM62-based TCRdist between CDR3 peptides within each V-J. Welch's t-statistics and random forest reduced several hundred V-J features to 13, which were used in a naive Bayes classifier (R e1071). No statistical method was used to fix the sample size in advance, and group allocation was not hidden from the investigators. The paper describes TCR Vbeta CDR3 sequencing of roughly 130 peripheral blood samples, made up of about 40 ophthalmopathy patients, over 70 hyperthyroidism patients and 17 progressor patients.

The chain employs TRBV2 and TRBJ2-7; a confident D gene designation cannot be given. Sequences were derived from peripheral blood mononuclear cells (PBMCs), sampled at new diagnosis, from a patient treated with antithyroid drugs. The receptor comes from a young woman with Graves disease. Donor details come from another sample of the same person, matched by shared clones. The DNA reads TGTGCCAGCAGTTACAGACCGGCCTACGAGCAGTACTTC. This encodes CASSYRPAYEQYF.